These T cell receptor beta chains were read from a single sample in a study of shared clonotypes between healthy human individuals. Sequencing used immunoSEQ multiplex PCR; TCRdb keeps in-frame clones, though not all of them. The sample has about 560,000 clones, around 76% seen once. Sequenced sample: PBMCs. Receptors originate from a middle-aged woman in good health. Some clones in this sample may be carry-over from other donors' samples. Each CDR3 is given without its conserved first and last residue. Each record gives: clone size, V gene, J gene, CDR3 protein. Not all rows give a size; the values are once, few, many and, for expanded clones, a class.

>few|TRBV4-1|TRBJ2-3
ASSLLAGRSTDTQY
>-|TRBV28|TRBJ1-2
ASRPGTEEGYT
>-|TRBV6-5|TRBJ2-1
ASRVDGYNEQF
>-|TRBV29-1|TRBJ2-5
SAPWGLVQETQY
>-|TRBV7-8|TRBJ2-1
ASSPPRGRASEQF
>-|TRBV30|TRBJ1-2
AWSPSLGYT
>-|TRBV30|TRBJ1-2
AWSAGGYGYT
>-|TRBV29-1|TRBJ2-7
SARTSGSYEQY
>once|TRBV2|TRBJ1-5
ASSERGQANQPQH
>-|TRBV28|TRBJ1-5
ASSLGEYYQPQH
>-|TRBV29-1|TRBJ1-1
SAGLQNTEAF
>-|TRBV19|TRBJ2-7
ASSIGSAGESYEQY
>-|TRBV30|-
AWTVPAGGSYEQY
>-|TRBV19|TRBJ2-5
ASSGFRGRSETQY
>-|TRBV10-3|TRBJ2-3
AISESLGEDTQY
>-|TRBV6-1|TRBJ1-5
ASRTASNQPQH
>-|TRBV7-9|TRBJ2-1
ASSLAGESNEQF
>once|TRBV4-1|TRBJ2-2
ASSQDRRERSNTGELF
>-|TRBV7-2|TRBJ2-7
ASSLGAGTGLYEQY
>few|TRBV7-3|TRBJ2-2
ASSSTGGAGTGELF
>-|TRBV14|TRBJ2-1
ASSRRFGGFRAYNEQF
>-|TRBV7-9|TRBJ2-3
ASSLGLPTDTQY
>-|TRBV28|TRBJ1-2
ASRDRDGYT
>-|TRBV5-1|TRBJ2-7
ASSLGGDEQY
>-|TRBV6-6|TRBJ2-5
ASSYGQETQY
>once|TRBV7-3|TRBJ2-3
ASSPFGVAGAYLSSTDTQY
>few|TRBV18|TRBJ1-5
ASSRQAQGNQPQH
>-|TRBV7-2|TRBJ2-2
ASSKVGPEELF
>-|TRBV19|TRBJ1-4
ASSPFRGGRWKLF
>-|TRBV7-2|TRBJ1-5
ASSEGGGDQPQH
>-|TRBV30|TRBJ1-5
AWTPRASNQPQH
>many|TRBV15|TRBJ2-5
ATSRGQGSETQY
>-|TRBV5-1|TRBJ2-2
ASSPLGNTGELF
>few|TRBV6-6|TRBJ2-7
ASSPGGRAYEQY
>-|TRBV18|TRBJ2-3
ASSSGRRDLDTQY
>-|TRBV28|TRBJ1-2
ASSSGTGVYGYT
>-|TRBV15|TRBJ1-5
ATSRPDSNQPQH
>-|TRBV27|TRBJ1-6
ASAEGTGERNSPLH
>once|TRBV7-3|TRBJ2-5
ASSSGAGRAETQY
>-|TRBV28|TRBJ2-7
ASSSPTAYYEQY
>-|TRBV15|TRBJ1-1
ATSRGVQQGNTEAF
>-|TRBV7-9|TRBJ2-7
ASSPGTGRYEQY
>few|TRBV9|TRBJ1-1
ASSGDPRRDSLVNTEAF
>-|TRBV7-9|TRBJ2-1
ASSLVDSHNEQF
>-|TRBV28|TRBJ1-1
ASSYLLGQNTEAF
>-|TRBV19|TRBJ2-5
ASSMGQLQETQY
>once|TRBV28|TRBJ2-7
ASRVSARTGVDEQY
>-|TRBV21-1|-
ASSKGVGYEQY
>few|TRBV7-6|TRBJ1-5
ASSSSAGGNQPQH
>-|TRBV7-3|TRBJ2-4
ATTASGRNIQY
>-|TRBV29-1|TRBJ1-1
SVKDRNMNTEAF
>once|TRBV28|TRBJ2-4
ASSLSSGVLAKNIQY
>once|TRBV7-9|TRBJ1-3
ASTPRPQGTSGNTIY